Below are 26 T cell receptor beta chains sequenced from a single sample in a study of PD-1 blockade in classical Hodgkin lymphoma. The repertoire was sequenced with immunoSEQ multiplex PCR; TCRdb's copy has only in-frame clones and lacks some. The profile shows 15,000 to 20,000 clones, over 80% of them singletons. No patient escaped relapse after autologous stem cell transplantation, and brentuximab vedotin exposure varied. This specimen consisted of peripheral blood mononuclear cells (PBMCs), obtained at baseline. The source is a human donor with classical Hodgkin lymphoma.

This chain connects TRBV27 to TRBJ2-1; 8 bases align to TRBD2. Per the germline V gene, CDR1 is MNHEY and CDR2 is SMNVEV (reference sequence). The V gene end was trimmed by 6 bases and the J gene end by 4 bases; junction bases not matched to a gene: 5. CDR3 length: 14 amino acids. CDR3 loop: CASRSGGGYNEQFF. CDR3 DNA sequence: TGTGCCAGCAGATCCGGGGGGGGGTACAATGAGCAGTTCTTC.

This clone was observed a handful of times. The chain has TRBV7-3 and TRBJ2-1; 8 bases are shared with TRBD1. In germline, CDR1 is SGHTA, CDR2 FQGTGA. The CDR3 runs 16 residues. With V trimmed by 0 bases and J by 8 bases, 9 bases remained unmatched. CDR3 protein: CASSLTGLAGGYEQFF. The CDR3 nucleotides read TGTGCCAGCAGCTTAACAGGCTTGGCAGGGGGCTATGAGCAGTTCTTC.

The chain uses TRBV19 and TRBJ2-1, with 12 bases aligning to TRBD2. V gave up 4 bases and J gave up 7 bases; unmatched junction bases: 8. Germline V gives CDR1 LNHDA, CDR2 SQIVND (reference sequence). This CDR3 is built from 16 residues. The CDR3 DNA is TGTGCCAGTAGTACTTGGACTAGCGGGGTTAGGAATGAGCAGTTCTTC. Translating it yields CASSTWTSGVRNEQFF.

The V gene is TRBV30, the J gene TRBJ2-5, with 7 nucleotides matching TRBD2. J lost 6 bases, V lost 1 base, and 11 bases had no gene match. This CDR3 has 15 amino acids. Germline V gives CDR1 GTSNPN, CDR2 SVGIG (reference sequence). The CDR3, as DNA: TGTGCCTGGAGTGGCGGGAGCGCTGCACAACAGACCCAGTACTTC. Translated: CAWSGGSAAQQTQYF.

J is TRBJ2-1 and V is TRBV6-6, with 8 bases aligning to TRBD2. The V gene's germline CDR1 is MNHNY and CDR2 SVGAGI (reference sequence). V was clipped by 5 bases and J by 9 bases; unmatched bases: 9. The CDR3 runs to 14 residues. The CDR3 here is CASSRPGLGGEQFF. CDR3 in DNA: TGTGCCAGCAGTCGCCCGGGACTAGGTGGTGAGCAGTTCTTC.

This clone appeared once. The rearrangement uses TRBV7-9 and TRBJ1-2; D not resolved. Per the germline V gene, CDR1 is SEHNR and CDR2 is FQNEAQ (reference sequence). The CDR3 is 13 amino acids. V gave up 5 bases and J gave up 4 bases, with 11 bases separating them. The CDR3 DNA follows: TGTGCCAGCAGCCGAGTCATATCCTATGGCTACACCTTC. This gives the protein CASSRVISYGYTF. The full variable domain, rest sourced from reference TRBV7-9 and TRBJ1-2, is DTGVSQNPRHKITKRGQNVTFRCDPISEHNRLYWYRQTLGQGPEFLTYFQNEAQLEKSRLLSDRFSAERPKGSFSTLEIQRTEQGDSAMYLCASSRVISYGYTFGSGTRLTVV.

The sample holds one count of this clone. The chain couples TRBV19 to TRBJ2-3, with 7 bases lining up with TRBD1. From germline, CDR1 is LNHDA and CDR2 SQIVND (reference sequence). The CDR3 has 14 amino acids. Trimming removed 3 bases from V and 4 bases from J; junction bases left unmatched: 4. CDR3 DNA: TGTGCCAGTAGTATTTTAGGGGGCGCAGATACGCAGTATTTT. Translated, it gives CASSILGGADTQYF.

The chain employs TRBV4-1 and TRBJ2-3; 10 bases map to TRBD2. CDR3 length: 15 residues. Losses at the gene ends were 2 bases for V and 6 bases for J; bases not matched to a gene: 5. CDR1 MGHRA and CDR2 YSYEKL come from the germline V gene. DNA of the CDR3: TGCGCCAGCAGCCAACCAGCGGGGGGGCGGGATACGCAGTATTTT. It is translated as CASSQPAGGRDTQYF.

V and J are TRBV5-1 and TRBJ2-7; D is unresolved. The V end lost 5 bases, the J end lost 5 bases, and 8 bases lay between the germline ends. Per the germline V gene, CDR1 is SGHRS and CDR2 is YFSETQ. There are 11 residues in the CDR3. The CDR3 DNA sequence: TGCGCCAGCAGGGGGTGGGACGAGCAGTACTTC. Protein sequence: CASRGWDEQYF. The full variable domain, its missing parts supplied by reference TRBV5-1 and TRBJ2-7, is KAGVTQTPRYLIKTRGQQVTLSCSPISGHRSVSWYQQTPGQGLQFLFEYFSETQRNKGNFPGRFSGRQFSNSRSEMNVSTLELGDSALYLCASRGWDEQYFGPGTRLTVT.

Points on this clone: Other DNA sequences in the sample encode the same CDR3. The V and J genes are TRBV5-4 and TRBJ2-1; 11 positions agree with TRBD2. The germline V gene encodes CDR1 SGHNT and CDR2 YYREEE (reference sequence). After removal of 3 bases from V and 3 bases from J, the junction contained 2 bases not matched to a gene. The CDR3 runs 15 residues. CDR3 nucleotide sequence: TGTGCCAGCAGCTCTGGGACTAGCGGCTACAATGAGCAGTTCTTC. Translating gives CASSSGTSGYNEQFF.

V usage is TRBV6-5 and J usage is TRBJ2-7; D gene uncertain. CDR3 length: 15 residues. Trimming cost V 6 bases and J 0 bases, with 15 bases left between them. Germline V gives CDR1 MNHEY, CDR2 SVGAGI. CDR3 protein: CASRIPFGGSYEQYF. The CDR3 nucleotides are TGTGCCAGCAGGATCCCTTTCGGCGGCTCCTACGAGCAGTACTTC.

This sequence joins TRBV11-2 and TRBJ2-5, with TRBD2 identical over 7 bases. The V and J ends lost 4 bases and 6 bases, in that order; junction bases with no gene match: 14. The germline CDR1 and CDR2 sequences are SGHAT and FQNNGV. The CDR3 is made up of 16 amino acids. The CDR3 coding sequence is TGTGCCAGCAGCTCCTCCCCGGGGGGAGGGCGAAAGACCCAGTACTTC. Translated, it gives CASSSSPGGGRKTQYF.

V gene TRBV11-2 combines with J gene TRBJ1-5, with D possibly matching TRBD1 (6 bases). The CDR3 is made up of 14 amino acids. Trimming took off 0 bases at V and 9 bases at J, with 12 bases between the two ends. The germline V gene encodes CDR1 SGHAT and CDR2 FQNNGV. The DNA of the CDR3 is TGTGCCAGCAGCTTAGATGGGGGCGAAGGGCCCCAGCATTTT. Translating it yields CASSLDGGEGPQHF.

The chain combines TRBV4-1 with TRBJ2-1; TRBD2 agrees at 8 bases. The CDR3 length is 16 residues. The V gene's germline CDR1 is MGHRA and CDR2 YSYEKL. The V and J ends lost 1 base and 5 bases, in that order; junction bases with no gene match: 7. CDR3 region: CASSQGGTRVDNEQFF. DNA of the CDR3: TGCGCCAGCAGCCAAGGTGGGACTAGGGTAGACAATGAGCAGTTCTTC.

The J gene is TRBJ2-7, the V gene TRBV15; 8 bases agree with TRBD1. This CDR3 spans 15 amino acids. J was trimmed by 1 base and V by 1 base; bases with no gene match: 3. CDR1 and CDR2 from the germline V gene are LNHNV and YYDKDF (reference sequence). The CDR3 loop is CATSRARTGSYEQYF. The CDR3 DNA is TGTGCCACCAGCAGAGCAAGGACAGGGTCCTACGAGCAGTACTTC.

The rearrangement uses TRBV5-1 and TRBJ2-1; TRBD2 agrees at 10 bases. This CDR3 has 15 amino acids. With V trimmed by 5 bases and J by 8 bases, 10 bases remained unmatched. From germline, CDR1 is SGHRS and CDR2 YFSETQ. The CDR3 reads CASRHPSGGLDEQFF. The CDR3 bases are TGCGCCAGCAGACATCCTAGCGGGGGTTTGGATGAGCAGTTCTTC.

This clone has only a few counts. This chain links TRBV7-9 with TRBJ2-2; D uncertain. The V gene's germline CDR1 is SEHNR and CDR2 FQNEAQ (reference sequence). CDR3 length: 15 amino acids. Trimming pared 0 bases from V and 3 bases from J, leaving 8 bases between. The CDR3 sequence is CASSLAGPDTGELFF. As DNA, the CDR3 is TGTGCCAGCAGCTTAGCAGGGCCGGACACCGGGGAGCTGTTTTTT. Together with reference TRBV7-9 and TRBJ2-2, the CDR3 gives the full variable domain: DTGVSQNPRHKITKRGQNVTFRCDPISEHNRLYWYRQTLGQGPEFLTYFQNEAQLEKSRLLSDRFSAERPKGSFSTLEIQRTEQGDSAMYLCASSLAGPDTGELFFGEGSRLTVL.

The chain uses TRBV15 and TRBJ2-3, with D possibly matching TRBD2 (6 bases). From germline, CDR1 is LNHNV and CDR2 YYDKDF (reference sequence). V was clipped by 1 base and J by 4 bases, with 12 bases between them. The CDR3 has 15 amino acids. CDR3 nucleotides: TGTGCCACCAGCAGAGTGTCCGGGACTTCAGATACGCAGTATTTT. Translating gives CATSRVSGTSDTQYF.

V and J are TRBV28 and TRBJ1-2; 7 nucleotides line up with TRBD1. Per the germline V gene, CDR1 is MDHEN and CDR2 is SYDVKM. The CDR3 runs 18 residues. The V segment lost 8 bases and the J segment 3 bases; nucleotides outside the gene matches: 21. The CDR3 reads CASLAGTGAKTSHYGYTF. For the CDR3, the DNA is TGTGCCAGCCTTGCGGGAACAGGGGCCAAGACCTCCCACTATGGCTACACCTTC.

This clone occurred once. In DNA, the CDR3 is TGTGCCAGCAGCTTCGGGAGCTCCTATAATTCACCCCTCCACTTT. The encoded protein is CASSFGSSYNSPLHF. J is TRBJ1-6 and V is TRBV5-4; D not resolved. The CDR3 runs to 15 residues. Germline loops: CDR1 SGHNT, CDR2 YYREEE (reference sequence). The V and J ends lost 2 bases and 0 bases respectively, with 6 bases between them.

V gene TRBV9 combines with J gene TRBJ1-4; a weak D match, TRBD1 (5 bases). CDR3 length: 15 amino acids. CDR1 SGDLS and CDR2 YYNGEE come from the germline V gene. V lost 4 bases, J lost 5 bases, and 15 bases lay in between. The CDR3 sequence: CASSSAGGMNEKLFF. The DNA of the CDR3 is TGTGCCAGCAGCTCGGCGGGGGGAATGAATGAAAAACTGTTTTTT.

The chain recombines TRBV7-9 with TRBJ2-2; D uncertain. Germline V gene sequence: CDR1 SEHNR, CDR2 FQNEAQ (reference sequence). The CDR3 totals 13 residues. Trimming left V 0 bases short and J 4 bases short, with 3 bases between. The CDR3 here is CASSLAITGELFF. CDR3 nucleotides: TGTGCCAGCAGCTTAGCCATCACCGGGGAGCTGTTTTTT. The variable domain in full, with the rest retrieved from reference TRBV7-9 and TRBJ2-2, is DTGVSQNPRHKITKRGQNVTFRCDPISEHNRLYWYRQTLGQGPEFLTYFQNEAQLEKSRLLSDRFSAERPKGSFSTLEIQRTEQGDSAMYLCASSLAITGELFFGEGSRLTVL.

The J gene is TRBJ2-3, the V gene TRBV1. TRBV1 is listed as a pseudogene. The CDR3 is 14 amino acids. CDR3 sequence: CTSSQARDPDTQYF. Here the CDR3 DNA reads TGCACCAGCAGCCAAGCCCGGGACCCAGATACGCAGTATTTT.

V is TRBV6-6 and J is TRBJ2-7; TRBD1 aligns across 7 bases. Trimming removed 7 bases from V and 3 bases from J; junction bases left unmatched: 6. The germline gives CDR1 MNHNY, CDR2 SVGAGI (reference sequence). This CDR3 comprises 13 residues. The CDR3 DNA sequence: TGTGCCAGCACCAAGGGGGCCCTCTACGAGCAGTACTTC. Protein: CASTKGALYEQYF.

The chain joins TRBV5-1 to TRBJ1-4, with D hard to call. With 0 bases removed from V and 7 bases from J, the gap between germline ends came to 10 bases. The CDR3 has 14 amino acids. The V gene's germline CDR1 is SGHRS and CDR2 YFSETQ. CDR3 DNA: TGCGCCAGCAGCTTGGTTACACCGGGTGAAAAACTGTTTTTT. This gives the protein CASSLVTPGEKLFF.

The chain carries TRBV28 and TRBJ2-5; 10 bases are shared with TRBD1. This CDR3 spans 16 amino acids. V was pared by 6 bases and J by 5 bases, with 12 bases of the junction left unmatched. Germline V gives CDR1 MDHEN, CDR2 SYDVKM. The CDR3 loop is CASRPPGQGPTETQYF. The DNA for the CDR3 is TGTGCCAGCAGGCCACCGGGACAGGGGCCAACGGAGACCCAGTACTTC.